This T cell receptor (beta chain) is from a study of OX40 agonist ivuxolimab in advanced cancers. About the investigation overall: Ivuxolimab was an agonistic, fully human IgG2 monoclonal antibody directed against OX40 (CD134), a costimulatory receptor. Among the 50 to 55 dose-escalation patients, some 20 had hepatocellular carcinoma, about 15 melanoma, 9 renal cell carcinoma and 9 head and neck cancer. Intravenous ivuxolimab was administered to patients every 2 weeks at six dose levels: 0.01, 0.1, 0.3, 1.5, 3 and 10 mg/kg. Patients were allowed to have had prior anti-PD-1, anti-PD-L1 or anti-CTLA-4 therapy, and roughly 40% of the dose-escalation patients had previously received checkpoint inhibitors. A male proportion of 82.7% and a mean age of approximately 62 years, ranging from about 20 to 79, were recorded for the dose-escalation cohort. Peripheral TCRbeta sequencing aimed to test whether ivuxolimab altered TCR sequence diversity and caused clonal T-cell expansion. Partial responses were achieved by three dose-escalation patients, of whom one had hepatocellular carcinoma and two had cutaneous melanoma. The monotherapy dose-escalation portion (N ≈ 52 patients) of the phase I ivuxolimab trial is reported in the paper.

CDR1 and CDR2 are read off the germline V gene as MNHNS and SASEGT. Trimming removed 8 bases from V and 4 bases from J, leaving 17 bases between the germline ends. From the cysteine through the phenylalanine, the CDR3 covers 14 amino acids. Only the CDR3 part of the read is kept: 42 bases, read in frame from the first base. About this clone itself: Its antigen is unknown. Nothing much larger sits one base from this clone, and base qualities are not available.

The trial excluded patients who had a history of autoimmune disease or who were on systemic immunosuppression. Peripheral blood for TCR sequencing was drawn from every dose cohort at baseline, at cycle 4 day 1 and at cycle 7 day 1. The samples were taken from a phase I, first-in-human, multicenter, open-label dose-escalation trial of ivuxolimab. The trial enrolled adults with locally advanced or metastatic head and neck squamous cell, hepatocellular, melanoma or renal cell carcinoma. Before TCR sequencing, CD4+ and CD8+ T cells were separately sorted from peripheral blood. Study-wide conclusions, independent of this receptor: On average, CD8+ T cells showed more expanded clones than CD4+ T cells after ivuxolimab. The antigen specificity of the peripheral T cells that underwent clonal expansion was not determined. Clonal expansion of both CD4+ and CD8+ blood T cells was observed from baseline to week 6 at doses 0.1 to 3.0 mg/kg. In the 0.1-3.0 mg/kg groups, partial responders had among the lowest normalized peripheral clonal expansion, particularly in CD8+ T cells. Low levels of normalized T-cell clonal expansion were also seen in some patients who did not respond.

Genomic DNA was extracted from sorted cells for sequencing of the TCRbeta CDR3 region. The immunoSEQ Assay was used to sequence the TCRbeta CDR3 regions. Here the immuneACCESS table is served through TCRdb, limited to in-frame sequences with V and J called. Missing clones are a known gap in these copies; in checked studies unresolved V genes cover under half, and the rest lacks a known reason. This sample gives some 90,000 clones in total; 90% to 95% of them show up just once. Clones ranked in the top ten supply under 0.95% of the sample. This sample comprised CD4+ or CD8+ T cells sorted from blood, obtained in a trial of the OX40 agonist ivuxolimab. The clonotype comes from an adult with an advanced solid tumor such as melanoma, head and neck, liver or kidney cancer. The chain joins TRBV6-1 to TRBJ1-2; 6 matching bases give a weak D call of TRBD1. The nucleotide sequence reads as follows: TGTGCCAGCTCGACGCAGGGGTTTGGCTATGGCTACACCTTC. This encodes CASSTQGFGYGYTF.